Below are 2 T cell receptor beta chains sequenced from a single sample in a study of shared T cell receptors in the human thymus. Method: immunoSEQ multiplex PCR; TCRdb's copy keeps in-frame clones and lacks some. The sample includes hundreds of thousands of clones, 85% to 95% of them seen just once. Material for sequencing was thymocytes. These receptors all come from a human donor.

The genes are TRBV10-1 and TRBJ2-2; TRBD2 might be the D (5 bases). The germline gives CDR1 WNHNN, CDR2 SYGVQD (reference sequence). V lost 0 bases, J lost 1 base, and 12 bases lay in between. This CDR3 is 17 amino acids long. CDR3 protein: CASSESGRVGNTGELFF. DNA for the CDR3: TGCGCCAGCAGTGAGTCCGGGCGGGTTGGGAACACCGGGGAGCTGTTTTTT.

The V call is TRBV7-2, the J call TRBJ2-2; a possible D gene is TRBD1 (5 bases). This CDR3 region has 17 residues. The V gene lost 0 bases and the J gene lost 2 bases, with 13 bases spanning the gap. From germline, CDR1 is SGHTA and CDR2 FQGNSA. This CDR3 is CASSLASRAINTGELFF. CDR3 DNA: TGTGCCAGCAGCTTAGCCTCCAGGGCGATCAACACCGGGGAGCTGTTTTTT.